This TCR beta chain appears in the sequencing data of a study of blood T cell repertoires in COVID-19. This CDR3 has 14 residues. Germline loops: CDR1 LGHDT, CDR2 YNNKEL (reference sequence). The V end was cut by 4 bases, the J end by 0 bases, with 9 bases between. Donors were grouped by their self-reported clinical history. In the original processing: The authors estimated nucleated cell counts from reference gene primer amplification. Here immunoSEQ multiplex PCR was the method, and the copy in TCRdb shows in-frame clones only, minus some. V, J and clone size reflect that table, while D and trimming were determined from the DNA. In the table there are under 200,000 clones, 80% to 90% of which are singletons.

The chain is built from TRBV3-1 (or the pseudogene TRBV3-2) and TRBJ1-1; no clear D. This clonotype was sampled from a woman under 30 who had recovered from COVID-19. Sample: PBMCs or T cells enriched from blood (not recorded which). CDR3 in DNA: TGTGCCAGCAGCCCAACACACATGAACACTGAAGCTTTCTTT. Translation gives CASSPTHMNTEAFF.